This TCR beta chain derives from a study of blood T cells in healthy people across ages (dated by TCRdb to about 2015). For the study in its entirety: Template switching captured roughly one uniquely barcoded TCR beta cDNA molecule per two T cells in model experiments. Age-related changes in TCR beta repertoire diversity were measured in the study by deep sequencing normalized with unique cDNA molecular identifiers. Donors were grouped into four age groups: young (average 16 years), middle-aged (less than 40), aged (around 60) and long-lived (approximately 75). For two donors (one aged 18 to 29 and one aged 80 or older), the study analyzed two additional independent replicas of 1 million unique cDNA reads from the same blood draw. Points the paper makes about the study in general: Conclusive comparison of naive and antigen-experienced compartments was prevented by the profiling of bulk unsorted PBMCs. Compared with the aged group, the long-lived group had more naive CD4+ T cells, fewer expanded clones and increased TCR diversity, suggesting age selection. Observed TCR beta diversity per million T cells fell roughly linearly with age, and a significant reduction was already apparent by age around 44. Estimates of total diversity based on one million sequenced T cells were regarded as lower bounds and as underestimates. Donor CMV infection status was unknown, potentially confounding age-related changes in expanded clonotypes. The percentage of naive T cells measured by flow cytometry correlated strongly with observed TCR beta diversity.

The library was prepared using 5' RACE. Sequencer: Illumina HiSeq 2500. A second about 6 to 11 cycle PCR used a sample-barcoded 5' primer and a J-beta primer mix. A unique molecular identifier was introduced onto each TCR beta cDNA molecule by a template-switch 5' adaptor carrying 12 random nucleotides. Each sample yielded at least 2.5 million CDR3-containing paired-end reads. All of the RNA was converted into first-strand cDNA using the Mint cDNA synthesis kit, with a TRBC-specific oligonucleotide serving as the primer. All cDNA was treated with uracil-DNA glycosylase and then went through a first 18-cycle PCR with the universal primers M1SS and BC2_uni_R. Under the source paper's analysis protocol: Normalization of each sample was performed by random selection of 1 million high-quality reads, each carrying a distinct molecular identifier. Instead of being binned into consensus sequences, reads that shared molecular identifiers were thrown out. MiTCR, run with a Q25 quality threshold and the strictest error-elimination algorithm, handled CDR3 identification, clonotype clustering and error correction. A nonparametric unseen species model with Euler transformation was used to estimate a lower bound on total TCR beta diversity. The public reads were reanalyzed by TCRdb: fastp trimming at Q25, MiXCR alignment, in-frame beta chains only. Rows merge per CDR3 protein into single entries with the most common DNA and genes. In this record, the V and J calls reflect TCRdb's handling and not the investigators' own analysis. Present in this sample are about 800,000 distinct CDR3 sequences, 25% of which were seen just once. Around 3.6% of the sample is held by the ten biggest clonotypes.

This clonotype occurred a few times. Its antigen remains unidentified. Per-base qualities were not stored, and no clone one base away is much larger. Ends trimmed: V by 0 bases, J by 5 bases; bases unmatched to a gene: 10. The CDR3 goes from the cysteine to the phenylalanine over 17 residues. The entry retains the CDR3 DNA only, 51 bases that are in frame from base 1. CDR1 is given as LGHDT and CDR2 as YNNKEL, both from the germline V gene (reference sequence). The approximately 40 donors, aged roughly 6 to 95 years, were systemically healthy Caucasian individuals from Russia. Around 10 milliliters of peripheral blood were drawn from each donor into EDTA-treated Vacutainer tubes. PBMCs were isolated by Ficoll-Paque density-gradient centrifugation, with at least 6.5 million obtained per sample. Trizol reagent was used to extract total RNA from the PBMCs, yielding at least 5.5 micrograms per sample. For every donor, flow cytometry on a PBMC aliquot measured the percentage of naive CD45RAhigh/CD27high T cells.

These same data were also listed under a study on T cells of mothers and their children. The second source states: The donors were nine systemically healthy Caucasian individuals, made up of three mothers and their six children. cDNA synthesis consumed the entire amount of extracted RNA, loaded at around 1.5 ug RNA in each 15 ul reaction. In the second PCR, the M1S primer added sample barcodes and 2-4 random nucleotides. Each mother yielded over 8.5 million TCR beta CDR3 reads and each child 2.5 million to 3 million reads. In both related and unrelated pairs, thymic selection shapes the output of TCR recombination in a similar way, with inherited differences having only a minor effect. Normalized repertoire overlap was always slightly but never significantly higher in related than unrelated mother-child pairs. With a sensitivity of approximately 100 clones per million clonotypes, no persistent microchimeric T cell clones were detected. In the study, deep NGS was used to compare the TCR beta repertoires of mothers and children, and features distinguishing related mother-child pairs from unrelated individuals were sought. The mean age was approximately 41 +/- 4 years for the mothers and roughly 10 +/- 4 years for the children. After adapter ligation was performed with NEBNext reagents, the libraries were sequenced on an Illumina HiSeq 2000 with 100+100 nt paired-end reads. To prevent cross-contamination, the mother and child libraries were prepared a month apart and were sequenced in separate runs. For each donor, between about 450,000 and 2,300,000 distinct TCR beta clonotypes were identified. Naive TCR beta clonotypes were estimated from low-frequency clonotypes matched to each donor's FACS-determined naive share, without sorting.

The chain links TRBV3-1 with TRBJ1-3; the central 7 bases match TRBD1. The sequence derives from a boy under 18 in good health. Sequencing was carried out using blood. The sequenced DNA: TGTGCCAGCAGCCAAGAAGCTGCAGGGGGATTTCGAAACACCATATATTTT. Its protein is CASSQEAAGGFRNTIYF.